Below, 5 T cell receptor beta chains from the same sample are listed, as sequenced in a study of blood T cell repertoires in COVID-19. Measured with immunoSEQ multiplex PCR; TCRdb has only the in-frame clones, and not every one. The data show about 160,000 clones, with roughly 84% seen just once and approximately 18% held by the top ten. Sequencing was done on a sample of PBMCs or T cells enriched from blood (not recorded which). These receptor sequences come from a man aged 55 to 70 who had recovered from COVID-19.

The chain links TRBV28 to TRBJ1-6; TRBD1 aligns across 8 bases. This CDR3 region has 19 residues. J lost 9 bases, V lost 1 base, and 17 bases had no gene match. Germline V gene sequence: CDR1 MDHEN, CDR2 SYDVKM. CDR3 nucleotide sequence: TGTGCCAGCAGTTTATACTATACAGGGACAGGTTTGGGAGTTTCACCCCTCCACTTT. This gives the protein CASSLYYTGTGLGVSPLHF.

The chain couples TRBV28 to TRBJ2-1, with D possibly TRBD1 on 6 matching bases. Trimming left V 3 bases short and J 4 bases short, with 13 bases between. Germline loops: CDR1 MDHEN, CDR2 SYDVKM. The CDR3 extends over 15 amino acids. The CDR3 here is CASSLAGEGYNEQFF. CDR3 in DNA: TGTGCCAGCAGTTTGGCAGGGGAAGGTTACAATGAGCAGTTCTTC.

V usage is TRBV6-5 and J usage is TRBJ1-1; 7 nucleotides match TRBD1. Germline V gene data show CDR1 as MNHEY and CDR2 as SVGAGI. The trim removed 6 bases at V and 4 bases at J, leaving 11 bases unmatched. The CDR3 is made up of 15 amino acids. The CDR3 DNA is TGTGCCAGCAGGCAATACAGGGGTGAGGGCACTGAAGCTTTCTTT. It yields the protein CASRQYRGEGTEAFF.

V and J are TRBV29-1 and TRBJ2-7; 7 bases map to TRBD1. V gave up 7 bases and J gave up 0 bases; unmatched junction bases: 6. The germline V gene has CDR1 SQVTM and CDR2 ANQGSEA. CDR3 size: 13 residues. CDR3 sequence: CSASTGSSYEQYF. As DNA, the CDR3 is TGCAGCGCATCGACAGGGAGCTCCTACGAGCAGTACTTC.

The CDR3 coding sequence is TGTGCCAGCAGCTTAGGGCTGGGCCTTCCCTACGAGCAGTACTTC. It is translated as CASSLGLGLPYEQYF. V usage is TRBV11-2 and J usage is TRBJ2-7; D uncertain. The CDR3 is 15 residues long. V dropped 1 base and J dropped 2 bases, with 12 bases sitting between them. CDR1 and CDR2 (germline): SGHAT, FQNNGV.